This T cell receptor beta chain was found in a study of HIV-infected children after antiretroviral therapy interruption. On the study more broadly: Continuous-treatment children had median age 8 years, interruption less than 10 years. In continuous treatment, analyzed samples were from weeks 0, 48 and 150.

This clonotype was counted between two and nine times. Its target is not known. Study-level findings and limits: Naive CD4+ Gini coefficient rose by interruption end, suggesting clonal expansion.

RNA-based 3' RACE libraries used unique molecular identifiers. MiXCR, applied by TCRdb to the 3' RACE reads, yields one record per CDR3 protein. This sample has approximately 96,000 distinct CDR3 sequences, with 6.9% found just once. Treatment defined: PENTA 11 planned treatment interruption arm or continuous ART arm. This CDR3 has 13 residues. Trimming shortened V by 3 bases and J by 10 bases, and 13 bases separated the two germline ends. Material: CD45RA+ CD4+ T cells from PBMCs, pooled from several time points, obtained from a donor given antiretroviral therapy, either interrupted or continuous. Subset reported: naive CD4+ CD45RA+ CD45RO- T cells. This sequence was found in a pool of human donors with HIV. The chain links TRBV7-1 to TRBJ2-1; D is ambiguous. TRBV7-1 is noted as an ORF with a role that remains uncertain. For the CDR3, the DNA is TGTGCCAGCAGCTCGACTTGGGAAGAGGAGCAGTTCTTC. Its protein product is CASSSTWEEEQFF.